A single sample gave rise to the 10 T cell receptor beta chains below, sequenced in a study of blood T cell repertoires in COVID-19. The table came from immunoSEQ multiplex PCR; TCRdb's copy has only in-frame clones and leaves some out. The data contain 150,000 to 200,000 clones, 84% of them singletons. The material sequenced was PBMCs or T cells enriched from blood (not recorded which). These receptors were collected from a woman aged 25 to 45 who had been exposed to COVID-19.

This chain links TRBV11-2 with TRBJ2-3, with D possibly being TRBD2 (6 bases). The CDR3 is made up of 15 amino acids. Germline V gives CDR1 SGHAT, CDR2 FQNNGV. The ends were cut back, 5 bases at V and 0 bases at J, with 12 bases in the middle. The DNA of the CDR3 is TGTGCCAGCAGCCCCCGGGGGAGGAGCACAGATACGCAGTATTTT. It encodes CASSPRGRSTDTQYF.

The chain is built from TRBV30 and TRBJ2-7, with D perhaps matching TRBD1 (6 bases). Germline loops: CDR1 GTSNPN, CDR2 SVGIG (reference sequence). V lost 2 bases, J lost 5 bases, and 10 bases lay in between. The CDR3 is 12 amino acids. The CDR3 spells CAWSPYRDEQYF. CDR3 DNA: TGTGCCTGGAGTCCATACAGGGACGAGCAGTACTTC. Looking up the rest from reference TRBV30 and TRBJ2-7 gives the full variable domain: SQTIHQWPATLVQPVGSPLSLECTVEGTSNPNLYWYRQAAGRGLQLLFYSVGIGQISSEVPQNLSASRPQDRQFILSSKKLLLSDSGFYLCAWSPYRDEQYFGPGTRLTVT.

This clone was observed a handful of times. The chain combines TRBV5-4 with TRBJ1-1; possibly TRBD1 for D (6 bases). This CDR3 is built from 13 residues. The ends were cut back, 4 bases at V and 1 base at J, with 8 bases in the middle. Germline CDR1 reads SGHNT; CDR2 reads YYREEE (reference sequence). The CDR3 sequence: CASSPTGNTEAFF. DNA of the CDR3: TGTGCCAGCAGCCCGACAGGGAACACTGAAGCTTTCTTT.

The chain is built from TRBV25-1 and TRBJ2-2; TRBD2 matches at 8 bases. Per the germline V gene, CDR1 is MGHDK and CDR2 is SYGVNS. This CDR3 is built from 15 residues. V was clipped by 4 bases and J by 4 bases; unmatched bases: 5. The CDR3 DNA follows: TGTGCCAGCAGTGTTCCGGGGGGGCGCACCGGGGAGCTGTTTTTT. Translating gives CASSVPGGRTGELFF.

This sequence joins TRBV7-9 and TRBJ1-1; D is possibly TRBD1 (5 bases). Per the germline V gene, CDR1 is SEHNR and CDR2 is FQNEAQ (reference sequence). The CDR3 is 16 amino acids. V dropped 4 bases and J dropped 4 bases, with 19 bases sitting between them. CDR3 sequence: CASSSPAVRGGTEAFF. CDR3 bases: TGTGCCAGCAGCTCCCCGGCCGTAAGGGGTGGCACTGAAGCTTTCTTT.

This rearrangement joins TRBV13 to TRBJ2-7; the match to TRBD1 covers 7 bases. The germline gives CDR1 PRHDT, CDR2 FYEKMQ (reference sequence). J gave up 0 bases and V 5 bases, and 4 bases lay outside the gene matches. This CDR3 is built from 14 residues. This chain's CDR3 is CASSTGQDSYEQYF. CDR3 DNA: TGTGCCAGCAGCACCGGACAGGACTCCTACGAGCAGTACTTC.

The chain joins TRBV5-1 to TRBJ1-2; D is perhaps TRBD1 (5 bases). CDR1 and CDR2 (germline): SGHRS, YFSETQ. The length of the CDR3 is 16 residues. Deletions cut 0 bases from V and 4 bases from J, with 16 bases between. This chain's CDR3 is CASSLGGDRVTYGYTF. The CDR3 nucleotides are TGCGCCAGCAGCTTGGGCGGGGACCGAGTTACCTATGGCTACACCTTC.

J is TRBJ1-1 and V is TRBV5-1; 7 positions agree with TRBD1. The CDR3 sequence is 14 residues long. The trim removed 3 bases at V and 1 base at J, leaving 3 bases unmatched. CDR1 SGHRS and CDR2 YFSETQ come from the germline V gene. This CDR3 is CASSSQGENTEAFF. The CDR3, as DNA: TGCGCCAGCAGCTCTCAGGGGGAGAACACTGAAGCTTTCTTT.

This chain connects TRBV10-3 to TRBJ1-1; 7 bases fit TRBD1. The V gene end was trimmed by 3 bases and the J gene end by 4 bases; junction bases not matched to a gene: 8. Germline V gene lookup returns CDR1 ENHRY and CDR2 SYGVKD. CDR3 length: 15 amino acids. DNA of the CDR3: TGTGCCATCAGTGAACTCGGACAGGAGAGCACTGAAGCTTTCTTT. Translating it yields CAISELGQESTEAFF.

The V gene is TRBV5-1, the J gene TRBJ1-1; TRBD1 matches 9 bases. The CDR3 totals 15 residues. V shed 3 bases and J 5 bases; nucleotides not matched to a gene: 8. Per the germline V gene, CDR1 is SGHRS and CDR2 is YFSETQ. The CDR3 sequence: CASSYATGGATEAFF. DNA for the CDR3: TGCGCCAGCAGCTACGCGACAGGGGGGGCGACTGAAGCTTTCTTT.